These 21 T cell receptor beta chains came from one sample sequenced in a study of T cell changes during pregnancy in multiple sclerosis. The table came from immunoSEQ multiplex PCR; TCRdb's copy has only in-frame clones and leaves some out. The sample has more than 70,000 clones; about 91% are singletons. The sample in question was peripheral blood, obtained before pregnancy. These receptors all come from a female donor with multiple sclerosis, enrolled in a pregnancy study.

This chain connects TRBV2 to TRBJ1-5; 9 positions agree with TRBD1. The ends lost 4 bases at V and 4 bases at J; junction bases unmatched: 5. The CDR3 consists of 15 residues. CDR1 is SNHLY, CDR2 FYNNEI, per germline. The CDR3 DNA follows: TGTGCCAGCAGTGTTAACAGGGGGCCAAATCAGCCCCAGCATTTT. It is translated as CASSVNRGPNQPQHF.

The chain employs TRBV4-1 and TRBJ2-1; TRBD2 is a possible D gene (6 bases). The germline V gene has CDR1 MGHRA and CDR2 YSYEKL. V dropped 0 bases and J dropped 0 bases, with 15 bases sitting between them. The CDR3 runs to 18 residues. CDR3 loop: CASSQDLGLYSSYNEQFF. The CDR3 nucleotides read TGCGCCAGCAGCCAAGATTTGGGACTCTACAGCTCCTACAATGAGCAGTTCTTC.

V and J are TRBV5-1 and TRBJ1-2, with TRBD1 identical over 7 bases. Germline values: CDR1 SGHRS, CDR2 YFSETQ. V gave up 2 bases and J gave up 3 bases; unmatched junction bases: 10. This CDR3 has 16 residues. CDR3 loop: CASSFPETGSDYGYTF. CDR3 DNA: TGCGCCAGCAGCTTCCCCGAGACAGGGTCGGACTATGGCTACACCTTC.

The J gene is TRBJ2-1, the V gene TRBV15; no definite D call. V gave up 0 bases and J gave up 5 bases, with 8 bases separating them. Germline V lookup: CDR1 LNHNV, CDR2 YYDKDF (reference sequence). The CDR3 is 14 amino acids. The CDR3 loop is CATSREAVDNEQFF. The CDR3 DNA follows: TGTGCCACCAGCAGAGAGGCCGTGGACAATGAGCAGTTCTTC.

CDR3 amino acids: CAWSFGKNTEAFF. CDR3 in DNA: TGTGCCTGGAGTTTCGGGAAGAACACTGAAGCTTTCTTT. This chain connects TRBV30 to TRBJ1-1; D not certain. Germline V gene data show CDR1 as GTSNPN and CDR2 as SVGIG (reference sequence). CDR3 length: 13 residues. Trimming left V 2 bases short and J 1 base short, with 8 bases between.

This chain links TRBV19 with TRBJ1-5; D not certain. The germline gives CDR1 LNHDA, CDR2 SQIVND (reference sequence). This CDR3 region has 13 residues. With 6 bases removed from V and 6 bases from J, the gap between germline ends came to 12 bases. The CDR3 here is CASSQDRGQPQHF. CDR3 bases: TGTGCCAGTAGCCAAGACCGGGGTCAGCCCCAGCATTTT.

The CDR3 nucleotides are TGTGCCAGCAGTTACACGGGACAGGGGAACACTGAAGCTTTCTTT. It specifies CASSYTGQGNTEAFF. The genes are TRBV6-5 and TRBJ1-1; 9 bases align to TRBD1. In germline, CDR1 is MNHEY, CDR2 SVGAGI. J gave up 1 base and V 2 bases, and 2 bases lay outside the gene matches. CDR3 length: 15 amino acids.

The chain couples TRBV7-9 to TRBJ2-5; 13 bases match TRBD2. Germline CDR1 reads SEHNR; CDR2 reads FQNEAQ (reference sequence). V lost 4 bases to trimming and J lost 4 bases; unmatched junction nucleotides: 12. This CDR3 is built from 18 residues. The CDR3 region has the DNA TGTGCCAGCAGCTCCGATACCCGGACTAGCGGGAGTAGAGAGACCCAGTACTTC. Translation: CASSSDTRTSGSRETQYF. The entire variable domain, with the rest obtained from reference TRBV7-9 and TRBJ2-5, is as follows: DTGVSQNPRHKITKRGQNVTFRCDPISEHNRLYWYRQTLGQGPEFLTYFQNEAQLEKSRLLSDRFSAERPKGSFSTLEIQRTEQGDSAMYLCASSSDTRTSGSRETQYFGPGTRLLVL.

This clone is a singleton in its sample. The J gene is TRBJ1-6, the V gene TRBV6-6; perhaps TRBD1 as D (6 bases). CDR1 and CDR2 from the germline V gene are MNHNY and SVGAGI (reference sequence). CDR3 length: 14 residues. The V end lost 11 bases, the J end lost 2 bases, and 13 bases lay between the germline ends. CDR3 sequence (DNA): TGTGCCGTTGCAGGGGTAACCTATAATTCACCCCTCCACTTT. Protein: CAVAGVTYNSPLHF.

The chain couples TRBV7-7 to TRBJ2-1, with 8 bases fitting TRBD2. Germline CDR1 reads SSHAT; CDR2 reads FNYEAQ (reference sequence). The V gene end was trimmed by 4 bases and the J gene end by 4 bases; junction bases not matched to a gene: 9. This CDR3 has 16 amino acids. CDR3: CASSSGTREFYNEQFF. The CDR3, as DNA: TGTGCCAGCAGCTCGGGGACTAGGGAGTTTTACAATGAGCAGTTCTTC.

The J gene is TRBJ1-1, the V gene TRBV27; a possible D gene is TRBD1 (6 bases). V gave up 4 bases and J gave up 0 bases, with 18 bases separating them. The germline V gene encodes CDR1 MNHEY and CDR2 SMNVEV (reference sequence). This CDR3 is 17 amino acids long. CDR3: CASSSRQVEPMNTEAFF. In nucleotides, the CDR3 is TGTGCCAGCAGTTCAAGACAGGTGGAACCTATGAACACTGAAGCTTTCTTT.

The chain has TRBV10-1 and TRBJ2-5, with a tentative D call TRBD2 (6 bases). The ends were cut back, 2 bases at V and 1 base at J, with 11 bases in the middle. Germline V gives CDR1 WNHNN, CDR2 SYGVQD (reference sequence). The CDR3 contains 15 residues. The CDR3 reads CASSEDRLGQETQYF. CDR3 bases: TGCGCCAGCAGTGAGGACAGACTAGGCCAAGAGACCCAGTACTTC.

The rearrangement uses TRBV4-2 and TRBJ2-4; 9 bases are a match to TRBD2. Germline V gene sequence: CDR1 LGHNA, CDR2 YNFKEQ. V was clipped by 1 base and J by 2 bases; unmatched bases: 12. The length of the CDR3 is 19 residues. The CDR3 spells CASSQGVRTSDRTKNIQYF. As DNA, the CDR3 is TGTGCCAGCAGCCAAGGGGTAAGGACTAGCGACAGAACCAAAAACATTCAGTACTTC.

As for this clone: Mismatch with germline at one junction end may stem from a read error. The J gene is TRBJ1-1, the V gene TRBV28; weak D call: TRBD1 (6 bases). Germline CDR1 is MDHEN and CDR2 is SYDVKM. The CDR3 has 13 amino acids. CDR3 in DNA: TGTGCCAGCAGTGGCCAGAGGGGGTTCCGGTCTAACTTT. Protein product: CASSGQRGFRSNF.

The rearrangement uses TRBV5-1 and TRBJ2-7; 8 nucleotides agree with TRBD1. Germline CDR1 and CDR2: SGHRS and YFSETQ. This CDR3 has 14 residues. J lost 3 bases, V lost 4 bases, and 6 bases had no gene match. The CDR3 region has the DNA TGCGCCAGCAGCCCGGACAGGGTACGCTACGAGCAGTACTTC. Its translation: CASSPDRVRYEQYF.

The chain uses TRBV2 and TRBJ1-5, with TRBD1 identical over 7 bases. Germline trimming cut 2 bases from V and 1 base from J; bases unmatched to any gene: 2. CDR1 is SNHLY and CDR2 is FYNNEI in the germline V gene. The CDR3 has 15 residues. The CDR3 nucleotides are TGTGCCAGCAGTGAAACACAGGGGAGCAATCAGCCCCAGCATTTT. This encodes CASSETQGSNQPQHF.

This chain joins TRBV6-6 and TRBJ2-7; D might be TRBD1 (6 bases). CDR1 MNHNY and CDR2 SVGAGI come from the germline V gene (reference sequence). The CDR3 totals 14 residues. Deletions cut 2 bases from V and 6 bases from J, with 14 bases between. The DNA for the CDR3 is TGTGCCAGCAGTTACAGGGCTCAGGGGACCGAGCAGTACTTC. Its protein is CASSYRAQGTEQYF.

V and J are TRBV28 and TRBJ1-4; D unresolved. The CDR3 length is 15 residues. CDR1 MDHEN and CDR2 SYDVKM come from the germline V gene. V lost 5 bases and J lost 0, with 10 bases in between. CDR3 bases: TGTGCCAGCAGTACCTCTATTACAACTAATGAAAAACTGTTTTTT. It yields the protein CASSTSITTNEKLFF.

The rearrangement links TRBV7-2 to TRBJ1-1; D might be TRBD1 (5 bases). CDR1 is SGHTA and CDR2 is FQGNSA in the germline V gene. This CDR3 region has 14 residues. V was trimmed by 5 bases and J by 5 bases, leaving 15 bases between them. CDR3 in amino acids: CASSGGTQGTEAFF. The CDR3 DNA reads TGTGCCAGCAGCGGAGGGACTCAAGGGACTGAAGCTTTCTTT.

The V call is TRBV11-2, the J call TRBJ2-7; weak D call: TRBD2 (5 bases). This CDR3 is 14 amino acids long. V was clipped by 5 bases and J by 4 bases, with 15 bases between them. Germline V lookup: CDR1 SGHAT, CDR2 FQNNGV. The CDR3 region has the DNA TGTGCCAGCAGCCCTGGCTGGGAGAAGTACGAGCAGTACTTC. This gives the protein CASSPGWEKYEQYF.

The chain is built from TRBV6-6 and TRBJ1-1; D is uncertain. The V end was cut by 3 bases, the J end by 6 bases, with 11 bases between. The CDR3 has 13 amino acids. Germline V CDR1 and CDR2: MNHNY, SVGAGI (reference sequence). In DNA form, the CDR3 reads TGTGCCAGCAGTTATCCGGCAGGTCCTGAAGCTTTCTTT. Protein: CASSYPAGPEAFF.